This T cell receptor beta chain derives from a study of blood T cell repertoires in COVID-19. Germline V gene sequence: CDR1 LNHDA, CDR2 SQIVND (reference sequence). V dropped 6 bases and J dropped 2; count of bases not matched to a gene: 12. The CDR3 length is 16 residues. Clones were sequenced by immunoSEQ multiplex PCR, and TCRdb holds only the in-frame ones, with some missing. The sample lists a few hundred thousand clones; around 87% were seen once. The material sequenced was PBMCs or T cells enriched from blood (not recorded which). This receptor was taken from a woman aged 50 to 60 who had recovered from COVID-19. The chain employs TRBV19 and TRBJ1-2; TRBD1 matches 7 bases. For the CDR3, the DNA is TGTGCCAGTAGCAAGGGCGGACAGGCTATGAACTATGGCTACACCTTC. It is translated as CASSKGGQAMNYGYTF.